A single sample is the source of the 26 T cell receptor beta chains below, sequenced in a study of blood T cell repertoires in COVID-19. Only in-frame clones appear in the TCRdb table, and some are missing; sequencing was by immunoSEQ multiplex PCR. The data contain around 130,000 clones, approximately 86% of them singletons. Sequenced material: peripheral blood. The receptors here all came from a human donor in a cohort sampled during active COVID-19.

The chain couples TRBV3-1 (or the pseudogene TRBV3-2) to TRBJ2-6; 7 nucleotides match TRBD2. This CDR3 has 16 amino acids. The V gene end was trimmed by 6 bases and the J gene end by 1 base; junction bases not matched to a gene: 6. The V gene's germline CDR1 is LGHDT and CDR2 YNNKEL (reference sequence). The CDR3 loop reads CASSSVGGSGANVLTF. Written as DNA, the CDR3 is TGTGCCAGCAGTTCCGTGGGAGGGTCTGGGGCCAACGTCCTGACTTTC.

CDR3: CASSRGQGNFEAFF. The DNA of the CDR3 is TGTGCCAGTAGTCGCGGACAGGGAAATTTTGAAGCTTTCTTT. V gene TRBV19 combines with J gene TRBJ1-1; 8 bases agree with TRBD1. The CDR3 runs to 14 residues. CDR1 and CDR2 (germline): LNHDA, SQIVND (reference sequence). V lost 5 bases, J lost 7 bases, and 9 bases stayed unmatched.

The rearrangement joins TRBV7-6 to TRBJ2-7, with no clear D. V was trimmed by 4 bases and J by 0 bases, leaving 10 bases between them. CDR3 length: 14 residues. Germline CDR1 and CDR2: SGHVS and FNYEAQ. Here the CDR3 reads CASSSRGSSYEQYF. DNA of the CDR3: TGTGCCAGCAGCTCCCGTGGTAGCTCCTACGAGCAGTACTTC. Variable domain in full (rest from reference TRBV7-6 and TRBJ2-7): GAGVSQSPRYKVTKRGQDVALRCDPISGHVSLYWYRQALGQGPEFLTYFNYEAQQDKSGLPNDRFSAERPEGSISTLTIQRTEQRDSAMYRCASSSRGSSYEQYFGPGTRLTVT.

The chain joins TRBV15 to TRBJ2-1; 7 bases fit TRBD2. The CDR3 is made up of 15 amino acids. Germline V gene data show CDR1 as LNHNV and CDR2 as YYDKDF (reference sequence). Germline trimming cut 1 base from V and 0 bases from J; bases unmatched to any gene: 0. CDR3 sequence reads: CATSRGTSSYNEQFF. Written as DNA, the CDR3 is TGTGCCACCAGCAGAGGGACTAGCTCCTACAATGAGCAGTTCTTC.

This chain connects TRBV19 to TRBJ1-4; D may be TRBD1 (6 bases). Germline assignment: CDR1 LNHDA and CDR2 SQIVND (reference sequence). Trimming removed 3 bases at V and 5 bases at J, with 13 bases between. CDR3 length: 15 residues. The CDR3 coding sequence is TGTGCCAGTAGTATTAGGTACAGGGCCAATGAAAAACTGTTTTTT. Translation gives CASSIRYRANEKLFF.

The rearrangement uses TRBV4-1 and TRBJ2-1; D is ambiguous. The CDR3 is 16 residues long. V lost 1 base and J 0 bases, leaving 10 bases between the germline ends. The germline V gene encodes CDR1 MGHRA and CDR2 YSYEKL. The CDR3 spells CASSQVGSLSYNEQFF. The CDR3 region has the DNA TGCGCCAGCAGCCAAGTGGGCTCCCTCTCCTACAATGAGCAGTTCTTC.

The chain uses TRBV19 and TRBJ2-1, with TRBD1 identical over 7 bases. After removal of 5 bases from V and 8 bases from J, the junction contained 12 bases not matched to a gene. Per germline, CDR1 LNHDA and CDR2 SQIVND (reference sequence). This CDR3 is built from 15 residues. The CDR3: CASSSSSTGAHEQFF. DNA of the CDR3: TGTGCCAGTAGTTCATCGTCAACAGGGGCCCATGAGCAGTTCTTC.

The chain is built from TRBV19 and TRBJ2-5; 9 nucleotides match TRBD1. Trimming at V came to 6 bases and at J to 9 bases, leaving 5 bases not matched to a gene. CDR1 LNHDA and CDR2 SQIVND come from the germline V gene (reference sequence). The CDR3 is 12 amino acids. The CDR3 DNA follows: TGTGCCAGTAGCGGGACAGGGTGGGCCCAGTACTTC. It yields the protein CASSGTGWAQYF.

This clone was seen only once. The CDR3 DNA reads as TGTGCCAGCAGGTACGGACTAGCGGGAGGTTACGAGCAGTACTTC. Translation: CASRYGLAGGYEQYF. The chain is built from TRBV27 and TRBJ2-7; 14 nucleotides match TRBD2. The CDR3 length is 15 residues. Germline CDR1 and CDR2: MNHEY and SMNVEV (reference sequence). Losses at the gene ends were 6 bases for V and 4 bases for J; bases not matched to a gene: 5.

The chain has TRBV5-1 and TRBJ2-3; perhaps TRBD2 as D (6 bases). The V end was cut by 4 bases, the J end by 2 bases, with 14 bases between. CDR1 SGHRS and CDR2 YFSETQ come from the germline V gene. The CDR3 runs to 15 residues. The DNA of the CDR3 is TGCGCCAGCAGCCCAGCGGGTCCCCACACAGATACGCAGTATTTT. It codes for CASSPAGPHTDTQYF.

This clone appeared a few times. The chain joins TRBV27 to TRBJ1-6; a weak D match, TRBD1 (5 bases). Germline V lookup: CDR1 MNHEY, CDR2 SMNVEV (reference sequence). V dropped 5 bases and J dropped 4 bases, with 12 bases sitting between them. The CDR3 has 15 amino acids. CDR3 in amino acids: CASSPSRGYNSPLHF. CDR3 sequence (DNA): TGTGCCAGCAGTCCCTCTAGGGGTTATAATTCACCCCTCCACTTT.

V usage is TRBV24-1 and J usage is TRBJ2-1, with D hard to call. V dropped 6 bases and J dropped 11 bases, with 16 bases sitting between them. The CDR3 is 13 residues long. Germline V gene lookup returns CDR1 KGHDR and CDR2 SFDVKD. The CDR3 loop is CATSRRSGGKQFF. CDR3 sequence (DNA): TGTGCCACCAGTCGGCGGAGTGGTGGAAAGCAGTTCTTC.

The chain couples TRBV7-2 to TRBJ1-1; 8 bases are shared with TRBD1. The length of the CDR3 is 14 residues. In germline, CDR1 is SGHTA, CDR2 FQGNSA. J was trimmed by 7 bases and V by 2 bases; bases with no gene match: 6. The CDR3 DNA sequence: TGTGCCAGCAGCTTACTTACAGGGGGGGGTGAAGCTTTCTTT. It yields the protein CASSLLTGGGEAFF.

The gene calls are TRBV5-4 and TRBJ2-2; D not resolved. The V and J ends lost 0 bases and 1 base respectively, with 4 bases between them. CDR3 length equals 14 residues. Germline V CDR1 and CDR2: SGHNT, YYREEE (reference sequence). CDR3 amino acids: CASSLVLNTGELFF. Here the CDR3 DNA reads TGTGCCAGCAGCTTGGTCCTGAACACCGGGGAGCTGTTTTTT.

The rearrangement joins TRBV19 to TRBJ2-5, with 8 bases that match TRBD2. Trimming cost V 3 bases and J 2 bases; bases outside gene matches: 8. CDR1 and CDR2 (germline): LNHDA, SQIVND (reference sequence). This CDR3 has 16 amino acids. The CDR3: CASSIVVSGGQETQYF. The CDR3 nucleotides read TGTGCCAGTAGTATTGTCGTCTCGGGGGGGCAAGAGACCCAGTACTTC.

The chain's CDR3 is CASTSDRGNGYTF. CDR3 DNA sequence: TGTGCCAGCACCTCGGACAGGGGTAACGGCTACACCTTC. The chain combines TRBV2 with TRBJ1-2; TRBD1 agrees at 9 bases. The CDR3 consists of 13 residues. Germline CDR1 is SNHLY and CDR2 is FYNNEI. Trimming at V came to 7 bases and at J to 8 bases, leaving 8 bases not matched to a gene.

The rearrangement links TRBV11-2 to TRBJ2-7; maybe TRBD1 (5 bases). The V and J ends lost 3 bases and 1 base respectively, with 13 bases between them. CDR1 is SGHAT, CDR2 FQNNGV, per germline. The CDR3 totals 15 residues. In DNA form, the CDR3 reads TGTGCCAGCAGCTTGTCGGACATAAGTTCCTACGAGCAGTACTTC. It codes for CASSLSDISSYEQYF.

V gene TRBV28 combines with J gene TRBJ2-7; 7 positions agree with TRBD1. Trimming removed 8 bases from V and 3 bases from J; junction bases left unmatched: 13. CDR1 and CDR2 from the germline V gene are MDHEN and SYDVKM. CDR3 size: 15 residues. The CDR3 loop reads CASSESGTAFYEQYF. The CDR3 DNA reads as TGTGCCAGCTCCGAATCCGGGACAGCATTCTACGAGCAGTACTTC.

The chain links TRBV7-8 to TRBJ2-1; 8 nucleotides agree with TRBD2. The CDR3 loop spans 15 amino acids. Germline-derived CDR1 and CDR2 are SGHVS and FQNEAQ. Trimming at V came to 0 bases and at J to 7 bases, leaving 5 bases not matched to a gene. The DNA for the CDR3 is TGTGCCAGCAGCTTAGCAGCGGGAGCCCTGAATGAGCAGTTCTTC. It translates to CASSLAAGALNEQFF.

This chain uses TRBV4-1 with TRBJ1-5; no clear D gene. The germline CDR1 and CDR2 sequences are MGHRA and YSYEKL. This CDR3 has 16 amino acids. With 2 bases removed from V and 7 bases from J, the gap between germline ends came to 18 bases. DNA for the CDR3: TGCGCCAGCAGCCAACTCTGGGGAGGGTCGGAGCAGCCCCAGCATTTT. Translating it yields CASSQLWGGSEQPQHF.

The V call is TRBV5-1, the J call TRBJ1-1; D gene unclear. Between the trimmed V and J ends, which lost 0 bases and 2 bases, there was a span of 5 bases. The CDR3 is made up of 13 amino acids. Germline V CDR1 and CDR2: SGHRS, YFSETQ. The CDR3 bases are TGCGCCAGCAGCTTGGACAGTAACACTGAAGCTTTCTTT. This translates into CASSLDSNTEAFF. Full variable domain (remainder filled in from reference TRBV5-1 and TRBJ1-1): KAGVTQTPRYLIKTRGQQVTLSCSPISGHRSVSWYQQTPGQGLQFLFEYFSETQRNKGNFPGRFSGRQFSNSRSEMNVSTLELGDSALYLCASSLDSNTEAFFGQGTRLTVV.

V and J are TRBV24-1 and TRBJ2-1; 8 positions agree with TRBD2. Germline trimming cut 4 bases from V and 0 bases from J; bases unmatched to any gene: 19. In germline, CDR1 is KGHDR, CDR2 SFDVKD. This CDR3 is 21 amino acids long. CDR3 bases: TGTGCCACCAGTGACCTCGGGACTAGTTTGGCGCCCCCACACTCCTACAATGAGCAGTTCTTC. Protein: CATSDLGTSLAPPHSYNEQFF.

This rearrangement joins TRBV2 to TRBJ1-1; no definite D call. CDR1 is SNHLY, CDR2 FYNNEI, per germline. Between the trimmed V and J ends, which lost 4 bases and 10 bases, there was a span of 13 bases. This CDR3 has 12 amino acids. The CDR3 protein is CASSVLLSAAFF. In nucleotides, the CDR3 is TGTGCCAGCAGTGTACTATTGTCCGCAGCTTTCTTT. Drawing the rest from reference TRBV2 and TRBJ1-1, the complete variable domain is EPEVTQTPSHQVTQMGQEVILRCVPISNHLYFYWYRQILGQKVEFLVSFYNNEISEKSEIFDDQFSVERPDGSNFTLKIRSTKLEDSAMYFCASSVLLSAAFFGQGTRLTVV.

The gene calls are TRBV2 and TRBJ1-2; 12 nucleotides align to TRBD1. CDR1 and CDR2 from the germline V gene are SNHLY and FYNNEI. This CDR3 is built from 15 residues. The junction had 4 bases not matched to a gene; V was cut back by 2 bases and J by 6 bases. The CDR3 sequence: CASSEWGQGAHGYTF. CDR3 DNA: TGTGCCAGCAGTGAATGGGGACAGGGGGCGCATGGCTACACCTTC.

The genes are TRBV14 and TRBJ2-1; 7 bases match TRBD2. CDR1 is SGHDN, CDR2 FVKESK, per germline. With 5 bases clipped from V and 15 bases from J, the junction kept 10 bases outside the gene matches. This CDR3 region has 12 residues. The CDR3 sequence is CASSYERTRPFF. The CDR3 DNA reads TGTGCCAGCAGCTACGAGCGGACTAGACCGTTCTTC.

This clone was seen more than once but under ten times. V and J are TRBV4-1 and TRBJ2-7, with TRBD2 identical over 7 bases. Looked up from germline, CDR1 is MGHRA and CDR2 is YSYEKL. After removal of 3 bases from V and 7 bases from J, the junction contained 6 bases not matched to a gene. The CDR3 loop spans 13 amino acids. CDR3 sequence: CASSQPLAREQYF. For the CDR3, the DNA is TGCGCCAGCAGCCAGCCACTAGCGCGGGAGCAGTACTTC.